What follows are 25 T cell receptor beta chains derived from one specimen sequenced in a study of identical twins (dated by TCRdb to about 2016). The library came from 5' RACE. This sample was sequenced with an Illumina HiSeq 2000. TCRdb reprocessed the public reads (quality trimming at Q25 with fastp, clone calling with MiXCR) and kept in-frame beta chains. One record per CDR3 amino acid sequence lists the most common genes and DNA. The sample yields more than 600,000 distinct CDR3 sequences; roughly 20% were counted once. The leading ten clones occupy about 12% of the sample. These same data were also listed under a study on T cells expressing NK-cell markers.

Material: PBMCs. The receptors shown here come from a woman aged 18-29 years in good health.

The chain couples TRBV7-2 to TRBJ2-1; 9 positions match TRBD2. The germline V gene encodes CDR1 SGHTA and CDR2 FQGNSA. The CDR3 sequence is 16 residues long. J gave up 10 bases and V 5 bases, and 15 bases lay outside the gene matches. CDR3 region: CASSPRSAGGLGEQFF. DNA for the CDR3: TGTGCCAGCAGCCCCCGGAGCGCGGGAGGGTTGGGGGAGCAGTTCTTC.

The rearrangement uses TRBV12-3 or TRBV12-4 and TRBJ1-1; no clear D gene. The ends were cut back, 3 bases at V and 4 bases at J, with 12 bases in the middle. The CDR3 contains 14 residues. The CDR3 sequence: CASSFVTRATEAFF. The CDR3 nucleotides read TGTGCCAGCAGTTTTGTAACACGCGCCACTGAAGCTTTCTTT.

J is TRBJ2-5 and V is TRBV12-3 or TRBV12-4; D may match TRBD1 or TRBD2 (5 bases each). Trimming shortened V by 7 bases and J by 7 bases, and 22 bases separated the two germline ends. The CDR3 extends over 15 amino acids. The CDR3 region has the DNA TGTGCCAGCACCCACCAACCGGGGACCGTAGGGACCCAGTACTTC. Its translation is CASTHQPGTVGTQYF.

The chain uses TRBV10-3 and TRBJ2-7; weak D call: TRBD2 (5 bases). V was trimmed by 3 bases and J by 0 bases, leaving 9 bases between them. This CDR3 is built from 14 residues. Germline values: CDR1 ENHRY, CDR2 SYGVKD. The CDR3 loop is CAISDWRPSYEQYF. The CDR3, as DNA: TGTGCCATCAGTGACTGGAGGCCCTCCTACGAGCAGTACTTC.

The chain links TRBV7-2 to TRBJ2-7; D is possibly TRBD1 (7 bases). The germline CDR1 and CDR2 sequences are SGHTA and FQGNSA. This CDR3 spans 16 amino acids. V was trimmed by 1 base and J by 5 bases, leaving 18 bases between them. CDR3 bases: TGTGCCAGCAGCTTAGATCCGTCAGGGGGGCGGAACGAGCAGTACTTC. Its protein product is CASSLDPSGGRNEQYF.

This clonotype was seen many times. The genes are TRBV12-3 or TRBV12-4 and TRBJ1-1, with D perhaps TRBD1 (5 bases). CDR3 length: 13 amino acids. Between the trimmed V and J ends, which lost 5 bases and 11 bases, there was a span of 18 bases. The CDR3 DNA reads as TGTGCCAGCAGTCCCCAGTCAGGGATCGGGGCTTTCTTT. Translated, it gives CASSPQSGIGAFF.

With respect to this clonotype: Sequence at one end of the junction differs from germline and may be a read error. The CDR3 region is CACSPTSGRARLDNEQFF. The CDR3 nucleotides read TGTGCCTGCAGTCCGACTAGCGGGAGGGCCCGGTTGGACAATGAGCAGTTCTTC. This chain connects TRBV2 to TRBJ2-1; 14 bases fit TRBD2. Germline V CDR1 and CDR2: SNHLY, FYNNEI. The CDR3 sequence is 18 residues long.

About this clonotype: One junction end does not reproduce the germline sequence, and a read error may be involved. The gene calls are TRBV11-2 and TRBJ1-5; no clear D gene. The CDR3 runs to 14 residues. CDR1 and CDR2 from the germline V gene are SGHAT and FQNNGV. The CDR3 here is CASSLAGDKQPQHF. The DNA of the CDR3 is TGTGCCAGCAGTTTAGCGGGAGATAAGCAGCCCCAGCATTTT.

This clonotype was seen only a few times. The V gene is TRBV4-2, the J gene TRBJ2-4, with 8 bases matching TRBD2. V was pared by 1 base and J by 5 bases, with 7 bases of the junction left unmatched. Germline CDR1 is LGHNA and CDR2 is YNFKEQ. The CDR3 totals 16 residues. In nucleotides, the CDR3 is TGTGCCAGCAGCCAAGGGATGAGCGGGGGAGAAAACATTCAGTACTTC. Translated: CASSQGMSGGENIQYF.

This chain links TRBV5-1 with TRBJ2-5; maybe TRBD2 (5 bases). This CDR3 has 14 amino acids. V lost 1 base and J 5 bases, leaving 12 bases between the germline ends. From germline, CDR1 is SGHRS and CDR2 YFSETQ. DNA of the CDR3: TGCGCCAGCAGCTTGTCTGCCGGGGAGGAGACCCAGTACTTC. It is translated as CASSLSAGEETQYF.

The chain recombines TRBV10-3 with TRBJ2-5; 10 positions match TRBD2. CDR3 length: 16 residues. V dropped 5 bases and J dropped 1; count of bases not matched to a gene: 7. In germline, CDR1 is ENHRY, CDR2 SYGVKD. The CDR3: CAISRTSGRGQETQYF. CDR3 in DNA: TGTGCCATCAGTAGGACAAGCGGGAGGGGCCAAGAGACCCAGTACTTC.

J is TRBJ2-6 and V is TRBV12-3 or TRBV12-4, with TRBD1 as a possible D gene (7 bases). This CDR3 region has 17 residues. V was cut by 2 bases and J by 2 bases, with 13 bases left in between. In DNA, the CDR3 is TGTGCCAGCAGTTTACGCGGGACAGTCCCTGGGGCCAACGTCCTGACTTTC. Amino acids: CASSLRGTVPGANVLTF.

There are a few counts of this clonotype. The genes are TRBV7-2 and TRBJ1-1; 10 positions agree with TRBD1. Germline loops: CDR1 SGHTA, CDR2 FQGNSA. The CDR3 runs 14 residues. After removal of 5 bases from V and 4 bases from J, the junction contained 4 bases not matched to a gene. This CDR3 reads CASSTRTGGTEAFF. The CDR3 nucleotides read TGTGCCAGCAGCACCAGGACAGGGGGCACTGAAGCTTTCTTT.

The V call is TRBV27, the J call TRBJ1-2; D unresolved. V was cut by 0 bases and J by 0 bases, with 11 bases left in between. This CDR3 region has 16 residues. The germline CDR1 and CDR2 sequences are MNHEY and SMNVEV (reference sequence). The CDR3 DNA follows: TGTGCCAGCAGTTTATCGGAGAATTTACCTAACTATGGCTACACCTTC. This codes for CASSLSENLPNYGYTF.

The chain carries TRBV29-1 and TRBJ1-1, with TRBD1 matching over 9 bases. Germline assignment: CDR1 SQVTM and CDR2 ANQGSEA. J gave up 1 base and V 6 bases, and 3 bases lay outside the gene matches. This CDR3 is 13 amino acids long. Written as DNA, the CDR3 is TGCAGCGTGATGGGACAGGGGAACACTGAAGCTTTCTTT. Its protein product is CSVMGQGNTEAFF.

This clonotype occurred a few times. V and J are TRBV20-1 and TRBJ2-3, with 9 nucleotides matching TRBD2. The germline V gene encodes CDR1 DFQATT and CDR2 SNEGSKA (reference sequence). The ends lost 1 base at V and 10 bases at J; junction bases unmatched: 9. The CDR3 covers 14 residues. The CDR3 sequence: CSARGFGTSMAQYF. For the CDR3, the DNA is TGCAGTGCTAGAGGGTTTGGGACTAGCATGGCGCAGTATTTT.

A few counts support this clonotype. CDR3 DNA sequence: TGTGCCATCAGGGAGGCAGGGACTGGGGCCAACGTCCTGACTTTC. Translation gives CAIREAGTGANVLTF. The rearrangement links TRBV10-3 to TRBJ2-6; D tentatively fits TRBD1 or TRBD2 (5 bases each). The CDR3 loop spans 15 amino acids. The germline V gene has CDR1 ENHRY and CDR2 SYGVKD. Trimming left V 6 bases short and J 2 bases short, with 11 bases between.

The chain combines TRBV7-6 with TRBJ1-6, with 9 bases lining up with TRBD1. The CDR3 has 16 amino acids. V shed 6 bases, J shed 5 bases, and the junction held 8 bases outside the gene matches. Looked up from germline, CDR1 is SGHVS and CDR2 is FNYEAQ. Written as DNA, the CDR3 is TGTGCCAGCAGGCAACAGGGGGCGAAGGATAATTCACCCCTCCACTTT. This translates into CASRQQGAKDNSPLHF.

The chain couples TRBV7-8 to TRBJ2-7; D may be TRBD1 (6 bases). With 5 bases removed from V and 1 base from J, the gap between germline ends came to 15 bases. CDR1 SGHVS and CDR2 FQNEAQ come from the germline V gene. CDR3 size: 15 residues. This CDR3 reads CASSLSRDTSYEQYF. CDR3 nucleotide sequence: TGTGCCAGCAGCCTGAGCCGGGACACTTCCTACGAGCAGTACTTC.

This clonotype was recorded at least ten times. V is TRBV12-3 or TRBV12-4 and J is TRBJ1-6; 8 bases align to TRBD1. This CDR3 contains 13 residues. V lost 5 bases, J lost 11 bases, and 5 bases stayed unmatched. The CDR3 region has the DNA TGTGCCAGCAGTGGACAGGGTTTTGCACCCCTCCACTTT. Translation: CASSGQGFAPLHF.

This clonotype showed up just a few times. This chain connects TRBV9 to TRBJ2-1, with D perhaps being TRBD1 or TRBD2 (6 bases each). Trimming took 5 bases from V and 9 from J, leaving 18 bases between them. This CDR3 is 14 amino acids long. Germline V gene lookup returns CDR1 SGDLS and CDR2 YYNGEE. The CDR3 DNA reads TGTGCCAGCAGTCCTCGACTAGGAGGGGGTGAGCAGTTCTTC. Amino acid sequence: CASSPRLGGGEQFF.

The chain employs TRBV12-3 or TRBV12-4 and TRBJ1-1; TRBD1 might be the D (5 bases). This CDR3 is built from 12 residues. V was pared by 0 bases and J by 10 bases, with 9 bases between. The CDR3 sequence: CASSLAAGRAFF. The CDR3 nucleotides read TGTGCCAGCAGTTTAGCTGCAGGGAGAGCTTTCTTT.

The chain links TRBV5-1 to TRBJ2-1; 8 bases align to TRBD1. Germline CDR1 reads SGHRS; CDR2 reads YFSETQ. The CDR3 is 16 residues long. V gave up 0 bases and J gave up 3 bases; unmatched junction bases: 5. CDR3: CASSLDRGSLYNEQFF. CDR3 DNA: TGCGCCAGCAGCTTGGACAGGGGGTCCCTCTACAATGAGCAGTTCTTC. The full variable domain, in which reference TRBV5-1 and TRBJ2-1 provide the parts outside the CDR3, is KAGVTQTPRYLIKTRGQQVTLSCSPISGHRSVSWYQQTPGQGLQFLFEYFSETQRNKGNFPGRFSGRQFSNSRSEMNVSTLELGDSALYLCASSLDRGSLYNEQFFGPGTRLTVL.

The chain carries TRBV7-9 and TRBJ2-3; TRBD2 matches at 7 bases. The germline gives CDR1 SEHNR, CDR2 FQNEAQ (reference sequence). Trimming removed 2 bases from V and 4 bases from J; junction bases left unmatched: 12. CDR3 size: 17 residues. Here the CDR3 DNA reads TGTGCCAGCAGCTTAATCTCAGGCGGGAGAAGGGCAGATACGCAGTATTTT. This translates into CASSLISGGRRADTQYF.

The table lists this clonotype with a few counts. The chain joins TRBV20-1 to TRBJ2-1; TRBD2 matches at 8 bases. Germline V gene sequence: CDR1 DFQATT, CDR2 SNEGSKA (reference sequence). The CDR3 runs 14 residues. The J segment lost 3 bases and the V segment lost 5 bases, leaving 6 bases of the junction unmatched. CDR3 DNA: TGCAGTGCTGGCCCAGCGGGGGTCTACAATGAGCAGTTCTTC. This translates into CSAGPAGVYNEQFF.